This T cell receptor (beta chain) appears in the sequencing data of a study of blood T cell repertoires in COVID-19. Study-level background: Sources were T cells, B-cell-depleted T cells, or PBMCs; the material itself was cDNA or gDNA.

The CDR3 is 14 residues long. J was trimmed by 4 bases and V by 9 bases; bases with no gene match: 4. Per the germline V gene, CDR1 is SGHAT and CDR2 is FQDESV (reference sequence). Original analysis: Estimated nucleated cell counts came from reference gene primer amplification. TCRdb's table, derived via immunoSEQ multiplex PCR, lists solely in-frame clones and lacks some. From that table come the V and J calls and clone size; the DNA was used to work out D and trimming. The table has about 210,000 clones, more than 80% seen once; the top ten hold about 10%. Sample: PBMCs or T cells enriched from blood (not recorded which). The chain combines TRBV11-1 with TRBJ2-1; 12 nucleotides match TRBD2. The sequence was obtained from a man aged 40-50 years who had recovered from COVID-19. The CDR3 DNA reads TGTGCCAGTCCGCTAGCGGGAGGGTACAATGAGCAGTTCTTC. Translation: CASPLAGGYNEQFF.